The rows below give T cell receptor beta chains drawn from one sample of a study of cytotoxic CD8 clonotypes in ibrutinib-treated CLL. This table comes from immunoSEQ multiplex PCR, and its TCRdb copy is limited to in-frame clones, with some not included. Here the sample spans approximately 150,000 clones, about 80% being singletons. Sequenced material: PBMCs, taken after 24 months of ibrutinib treatment. These receptors were taken from a human donor with chronic lymphocytic leukemia. Both conserved end residues are part of each CDR3. Expanded clones get a size class; other rows say once, few or many, or leave the size out.

abundance	v_gene	j_gene	CDR3aa
-	TRBV29-1	TRBJ1-1	CSVEGFGGDDTEAFF
-	TRBV19	TRBJ2-3	CASSIRGPSTDTQYF
-	TRBV6-5	TRBJ1-2	CASSKQGFSYGYTF
-	TRBV7-2	TRBJ2-3	CASRYSGGAGTDTQYF
-	TRBV18	TRBJ2-1	CASSPQGTSVRFF
-	TRBV2	TRBJ2-1	CASALTGPYNEQFF
-	TRBV11-3	TRBJ2-5	CASSPRGAGETQYF
-	TRBV18	TRBJ1-1	CASSPPGGLNTEAFF
-	TRBV9	TRBJ2-1	CASSVDGTSGRLSYNEQFF
-	TRBV7-2	TRBJ2-7	CASSLGPPTGGASYEQYF
-	TRBV5-1	TRBJ1-6	CASSSQGGNSPLHF
-	TRBV4-2	TRBJ2-2	CASSQDTRSTGELFF
-	TRBV6-6	TRBJ2-3	CASSHGLAGTDTQYF
once	TRBV9	TRBJ1-5	CASSVDPDQPQHF
-	TRBV5-6	TRBJ2-7	CASSIGRLRSFYEQYF
few	TRBV28	TRBJ1-5	CASRFRGQGQPQHF
-	TRBV6-4	TRBJ2-5	CASSVVVVGETQYF
-	TRBV4-2	TRBJ2-5	CASSAQRGGETQYF
-	TRBV28	TRBJ1-2	CASIPWGAVNYGYTF
-	TRBV4-3	TRBJ2-4	CASSQGDSPNIQYF
-	TRBV30	TRBJ2-5	CAWRGLVKGTQYF
-	TRBV7-3	TRBJ2-2	CASSLTFTHAGGELFF
-	TRBV5-1	TRBJ1-5	CASSSGQPNQPQHF
-	TRBV7-9	TRBJ1-1	CASSLTAANTEAFF
-	TRBV10-3	TRBJ2-1	CAIRGGMDNEQFF
once	TRBV10-1	TRBJ1-4	CASSESFLGEKLFF
few	TRBV30	TRBJ1-5	CAFSQGTSGNQPQHF
-	TRBV7-2	TRBJ1-2	CASSLVHQNGYTF
-	TRBV5-6	TRBJ1-5	CASSSNRDRVNQPQHF
-	TRBV28	TRBJ2-5	CASSPVERTQYF
-	TRBV6-6	TRBJ2-2	CASSKTGGDTGELFF
-	TRBV7-3	TRBJ1-1	CASSAGNTEAFF
-	TRBV18	TRBJ2-1	CASSPRGLAGGNEQFF
-	TRBV7-2	TRBJ2-5	CASSLGYGHSETQYF
-	TRBV19	TRBJ1-5	CASSIVPQPQHF
few	TRBV5-1	TRBJ1-1	CASSQNILVNTEAFF
-	TRBV7-3	TRBJ2-1	CASSSERGLYNEQFF
-	TRBV28	TRBJ2-7	CASSIAEPYEQYF
-	TRBV9	TRBJ2-3	CASNQISTDTQYF
once	TRBV7-3	TRBJ2-1	CASSLVGSSAYNEQFF
-	TRBV5-6	TRBJ1-1	CASSPLILGRRTEAFF
once	TRBV29-1	TRBJ2-6	CSGRLAGAPGANVLTF
few	TRBV27	TRBJ2-7	CASRVREFSEQYF
-	TRBV19	TRBJ2-7	CASSIAGISYEQYF
-	TRBV19	TRBJ2-7	CASSISRGEQYF
-	TRBV11-3	TRBJ1-1	CASSHPPGQEAFF
-	TRBV13	TRBJ1-6	CASSSLYGQGRHSPLHF
-	TRBV29-1	-	CSVMWDRGYEQYF
-	TRBV5-1	TRBJ2-5	CASSLYPLAPQETQYF
once	TRBV5-1	TRBJ2-7	CASSAGTGSYEQYF
-	TRBV28	TRBJ1-2	CATLLEGYTF